One and the same sample provided the 20 T cell receptor beta chains below, sequenced in a study of T cell repertoires in aging, cancer and after chemotherapy. Multiplex touch-down PCR with TRB-A/B primers amplified rearranged V-D-J TRB sequences. Using its own MiXCR run on the multiplex PCR reads, TCRdb lists one record per CDR3 protein. The repertoire holds about 6,400 distinct CDR3 sequences, with almost 30% as singletons. Peripheral blood genomic DNA, not sorted cells or RNA, was the template. Material for sequencing was blood. These receptors all stem from a human donor in good health.

The chain carries TRBV11-2 and TRBJ2-7; D could derive from TRBD1 or TRBD2 (5 bases each). V lost 5 bases and J 3 bases, leaving 8 bases between the germline ends. Germline V gene lookup returns CDR1 SGHAT and CDR2 FQNNGV. The CDR3 loop spans 12 amino acids. This chain's CDR3 is CASSGTNYEQYF. In DNA, the CDR3 is TGTGCCAGCAGCGGGACGAACTACGAGCAGTACTTC.

This clonotype showed up just a few times. The J gene is TRBJ2-3, the V gene TRBV6-4; 9 nucleotides line up with TRBD2. The trim removed 0 bases at V and 4 bases at J, leaving 2 bases unmatched. This CDR3 is built from 15 residues. Germline V gene sequence: CDR1 MRHNA, CDR2 SNTAGT. Here the CDR3 DNA reads TGTGCCAGCAGTGACTCGGCGGGAGGGCCAGATACGCAGTATTTT. Its protein product is CASSDSAGGPDTQYF.

This clonotype is judged medium-sized. V usage is TRBV11-3 and J usage is TRBJ2-2; maybe TRBD2 (7 bases). V was cut by 4 bases and J by 8 bases, with 14 bases left in between. CDR1 and CDR2 from the germline V gene are SGHNT and YENEEA. This CDR3 is 14 amino acids long. CDR3 sequence reads: CASSWGGASGELFF. The CDR3 nucleotides are TGTGCCAGCAGCTGGGGGGGGGCCAGTGGGGAGCTGTTTTTT. Together with reference TRBV11-3 and TRBJ2-2, the CDR3 gives the full variable domain: EAGVVQSPRYKIIEKKQPVAFWCNPISGHNTLYWYLQNLGQGPELLIRYENEEAVDDSQLPKDRFSAERLKGVDSTLKIQPAELGDSAVYLCASSWGGASGELFFGEGSRLTVL.

The sample holds a few counts of this clonotype. The chain uses TRBV19 and TRBJ1-5; no reliable D call. The V end was cut by 3 bases, the J end by 0 bases, with 12 bases between. The germline CDR1 and CDR2 sequences are LNHDA and SQIVND (reference sequence). This CDR3 is built from 16 residues. The CDR3 here is CASSIWGLGSNQPQHF. CDR3 coding DNA: TGTGCCAGTAGTATTTGGGGTCTGGGTAGCAATCAGCCCCAGCATTTT. The entire variable domain, with the rest obtained from reference TRBV19 and TRBJ1-5, is as follows: DGGITQSPKYLFRKEGQNVTLSCEQNLNHDAMYWYRQDPGQGLRLIYYSQIVNDFQKGDIAEGYSVSREKKESFPLTVTSAQKNPTAFYLCASSIWGLGSNQPQHFGDGTRLSIL.

The rearrangement uses TRBV7-3 and TRBJ2-1; 7 bases line up with TRBD1. The CDR3 extends over 18 amino acids. Germline V gene sequence: CDR1 SGHTA, CDR2 FQGTGA. The V gene end was trimmed by 1 base and the J gene end by 6 bases; junction bases not matched to a gene: 15. CDR3 DNA: TGTGCCAGCAGCTTAAGGGCCCCCGACAGGGTTATGCGCAATGAGCAGTTCTTC. Residues: CASSLRAPDRVMRNEQFF.

In its sample, this clonotype was seen a few times. The chain joins TRBV6-2 or TRBV6-3 to TRBJ2-1; the D call may be TRBD1 or TRBD2 (5 bases each). CDR1 MNHEY and CDR2 SVGEGT come from the germline V gene. V dropped 7 bases and J dropped 8 bases, with 21 bases sitting between them. CDR3 size: 15 residues. The CDR3 reads CASTPGTWGSDEQFF. CDR3 in DNA: TGTGCCAGCACCCCAGGGACGTGGGGGAGTGATGAGCAGTTCTTC.

This clonotype showed up just a few times. V and J are TRBV15 and TRBJ2-7, with TRBD1 identical over 7 bases. The CDR3 sequence is 16 residues long. V shed 3 bases and J 2 bases; nucleotides not matched to a gene: 10. Per the germline V gene, CDR1 is LNHNV and CDR2 is YYDKDF (reference sequence). The CDR3 DNA sequence: TGTGCCACCAGCAGCCCTATCAGACAGGGCCCCTACGAGCAGTACTTC. This gives the protein CATSSPIRQGPYEQYF.

This clonotype was observed a few times. The V and J genes are TRBV30 and TRBJ1-4; TRBD1 is a possible D gene (6 bases). CDR3 size: 14 residues. Germline CDR1 reads GTSNPN; CDR2 reads SVGIG (reference sequence). Trimming took 3 bases from V and 7 from J, leaving 15 bases between them. The CDR3 region is CAWRGRGLGEKLFF. CDR3 in DNA: TGTGCCTGGAGAGGACGGGGGCTGGGTGAAAAACTGTTTTTT.

A single count supports this clonotype. The genes are TRBV7-6 and TRBJ2-7; a possible D gene is TRBD1 (6 bases). V dropped 6 bases and J dropped 1 base, with 13 bases sitting between them. Germline V gene sequence: CDR1 SGHVS, CDR2 FNYEAQ. The length of the CDR3 is 14 residues. The CDR3 DNA is TGTGCCAGCAGGGACTCGGACAGTTCCTACGAGCAGTACTTC. Translation: CASRDSDSSYEQYF. Based on the CDR3 plus reference TRBV7-6 and TRBJ2-7, the full variable domain is GAGVSQSPRYKVTKRGQDVALRCDPISGHVSLYWYRQALGQGPEFLTYFNYEAQQDKSGLPNDRFSAERPEGSISTLTIQRTEQRDSAMYRCASRDSDSSYEQYFGPGTRLTVT.

The rearrangement uses TRBV6-6 and TRBJ1-5; D call uncertain. CDR3 length equals 13 residues. Germline CDR1 MNHNY, CDR2 SVGAGI (reference sequence). Trimming left V 4 bases short and J 5 bases short, with 9 bases between. The CDR3 loop is CASSSQKDQPQHF. The CDR3, as DNA: TGTGCCAGCAGTTCGCAAAAAGATCAGCCCCAGCATTTT.

The rearrangement links TRBV6-5 to TRBJ1-1; D remains ambiguous. CDR1 is MNHEY and CDR2 is SVGAGI in the germline V gene. Trimming took off 0 bases at V and 0 bases at J, with 8 bases between the two ends. The CDR3 totals 15 residues. The CDR3 coding sequence is TGTGCCAGCAGTTACTCTTGGCAGATGAACACTGAAGCTTTCTTT. As protein: CASSYSWQMNTEAFF.

This clonotype occurred a few times. The chain employs TRBV12-3 or TRBV12-4 and TRBJ2-3, with 9 bases that match TRBD1. V was pared by 6 bases and J by 6 bases, with 10 bases of the junction left unmatched. There are 15 residues in the CDR3. The chain's CDR3 is CASSQRQGDGDTQYF. CDR3 nucleotides: TGTGCCAGCAGCCAGCGACAGGGGGACGGGGATACGCAGTATTTT.

This clonotype was picked up a small number of times. V usage is TRBV6-1 and J usage is TRBJ2-3, with a possible D match to TRBD1 (6 bases). Trimming shortened V by 6 bases and J by 2 bases, and 15 bases separated the two germline ends. Germline loops: CDR1 MNHNS, CDR2 SASEGT. The CDR3 sequence is 15 residues long. Here the CDR3 reads CASRGQGHATDTQYF. DNA for the CDR3: TGTGCCAGCAGGGGTCAGGGACATGCCACAGATACGCAGTATTTT.

For the CDR3, the DNA is TGTGCCCCACCAGAGCAGGGTAATCAGCCCCAGCATTTT. It specifies CAPPEQGNQPQHF. The V gene is TRBV5-3, the J gene TRBJ1-5, with D possibly being TRBD1 (5 bases). TRBV5-3 is filed as an ORF, its function uncertain. The CDR3 consists of 13 residues. Trimming took off 10 bases at V and 4 bases at J, with 15 bases between the two ends.

This clonotype occurred a few times. The CDR3 DNA follows: TGTGCCAGCCGAGCCTGGGGACAGGGGAACACTGAAGCTTTCTTT. It yields the protein CASRAWGQGNTEAFF. The chain couples TRBV19 to TRBJ1-1; 9 bases agree with TRBD1. Trimming cost V 9 bases and J 1 base; bases outside gene matches: 9. The CDR3 runs to 15 residues. Germline V gene lookup returns CDR1 LNHDA and CDR2 SQIVND (reference sequence).

The V call is TRBV19, the J call TRBJ1-1; 11 positions match TRBD1. After removal of 3 bases from V and 6 bases from J, the junction contained 6 bases not matched to a gene. CDR3 length: 15 amino acids. Germline CDR1 LNHDA, CDR2 SQIVND (reference sequence). The CDR3 sequence is CASSITGTGGSEAFF. The CDR3 nucleotides are TGTGCCAGTAGTATTACCGGGACAGGGGGGTCTGAAGCTTTCTTT.

This clonotype was picked up a small number of times. The rearrangement uses TRBV7-2 and TRBJ1-3; D gene uncertain. Trimming shortened V by 4 bases and J by 4 bases, and 14 bases separated the two germline ends. Germline V CDR1 and CDR2: SGHTA, FQGNSA. CDR3 length: 15 amino acids. DNA of the CDR3: TGTGCCAGCAGCTCCTCTCCGGGCCTCGGAAACACCATATATTTT. Residues: CASSSSPGLGNTIYF.

This clonotype has more than one count but fewer than ten. This chain joins TRBV4-3 and TRBJ1-2, with D tentatively TRBD1 (6 bases). The V gene's germline CDR1 is LGHNA and CDR2 YSLEER. Trimming took 3 bases from V and 4 from J, leaving 18 bases between them. This CDR3 has 16 residues. For the CDR3, the DNA is TGCGCCAGCAGCCACCCAACAGGGAGTAAGGTCTATGGCTACACCTTC. As protein: CASSHPTGSKVYGYTF.

This clonotype was recorded a few times. V and J are TRBV27 and TRBJ2-5; TRBD2 matches 13 bases. The J segment lost 5 bases and the V segment lost 4 bases, leaving 7 bases of the junction unmatched. This CDR3 has 16 amino acids. The germline V gene has CDR1 MNHEY and CDR2 SMNVEV (reference sequence). The CDR3 DNA reads as TGTGCCAGCAGTTCCCCCACGACTAGCGGGGGGGAGACCCAGTACTTC. Amino acids: CASSSPTTSGGETQYF.

This clonotype appeared a few times. The chain combines TRBV27 with TRBJ1-5; no clear D. The length of the CDR3 is 16 residues. Germline V gene data show CDR1 as MNHEY and CDR2 as SMNVEV (reference sequence). Trimming took off 2 bases at V and 7 bases at J, with 18 bases between the two ends. The CDR3 loop reads CASSLAAVGGNQPQHF. CDR3 coding DNA: TGTGCCAGCAGTTTAGCGGCCGTGGGAGGGAACCAGCCCCAGCATTTT.